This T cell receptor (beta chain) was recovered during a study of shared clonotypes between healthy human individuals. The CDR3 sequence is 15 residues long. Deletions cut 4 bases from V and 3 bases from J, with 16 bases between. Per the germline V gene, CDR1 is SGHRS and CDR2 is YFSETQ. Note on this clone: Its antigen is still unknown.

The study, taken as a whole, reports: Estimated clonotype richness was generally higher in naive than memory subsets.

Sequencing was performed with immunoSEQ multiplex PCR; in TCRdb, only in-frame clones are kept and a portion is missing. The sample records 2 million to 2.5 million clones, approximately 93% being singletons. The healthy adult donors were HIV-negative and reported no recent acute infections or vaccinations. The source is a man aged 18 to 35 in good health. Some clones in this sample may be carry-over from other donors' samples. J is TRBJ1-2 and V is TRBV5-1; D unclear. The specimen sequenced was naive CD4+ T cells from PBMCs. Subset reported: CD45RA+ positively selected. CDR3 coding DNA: TGCGCCAGCAGCCCAGGACGAGCCCTATACTATGGCTACACCTTC. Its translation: CASSPGRALYYGYTF.